This TCR beta chain was documented in a study of cytomegalovirus exposure and HLA in healthy donors. PCR used 60 Vbeta primers and 13 Jbeta primers. This table comes from immunoSEQ multiplex PCR, and its TCRdb copy is limited to in-frame clones, with some not included. The sample has 200,000 to 250,000 clones. Germline loops: CDR1 SNHLY, CDR2 FYNNEI. The CDR3 extends over 14 amino acids. With 4 bases removed from V and 5 bases from J, the gap between germline ends came to 14 bases. A remark on this clone: The antigen is unknown.

Donors were nominally healthy when sampled, though unrecorded immune exposures were likely. Whole-study findings and limits: The study listed some 160 cytomegalovirus-associated TCR beta chains. A later analysis appeared to link common viral pathogens to several of the most significant clusters. Presence/absence analyses assumed roughly uniform sequencing depth across donors, which may not hold.

The sequence was obtained from a girl aged 2 to 10 in good health and CMV-seropositive. Material for sequencing was PBMCs. This chain joins TRBV2 and TRBJ1-1; tentative D call: TRBD1 (6 bases). CDR3 nucleotide sequence: TGTGCCAGCAGTGTAGGCAGGGGAGAAACTGAAGCTTTCTTT. Translated, it gives CASSVGRGETEAFF.